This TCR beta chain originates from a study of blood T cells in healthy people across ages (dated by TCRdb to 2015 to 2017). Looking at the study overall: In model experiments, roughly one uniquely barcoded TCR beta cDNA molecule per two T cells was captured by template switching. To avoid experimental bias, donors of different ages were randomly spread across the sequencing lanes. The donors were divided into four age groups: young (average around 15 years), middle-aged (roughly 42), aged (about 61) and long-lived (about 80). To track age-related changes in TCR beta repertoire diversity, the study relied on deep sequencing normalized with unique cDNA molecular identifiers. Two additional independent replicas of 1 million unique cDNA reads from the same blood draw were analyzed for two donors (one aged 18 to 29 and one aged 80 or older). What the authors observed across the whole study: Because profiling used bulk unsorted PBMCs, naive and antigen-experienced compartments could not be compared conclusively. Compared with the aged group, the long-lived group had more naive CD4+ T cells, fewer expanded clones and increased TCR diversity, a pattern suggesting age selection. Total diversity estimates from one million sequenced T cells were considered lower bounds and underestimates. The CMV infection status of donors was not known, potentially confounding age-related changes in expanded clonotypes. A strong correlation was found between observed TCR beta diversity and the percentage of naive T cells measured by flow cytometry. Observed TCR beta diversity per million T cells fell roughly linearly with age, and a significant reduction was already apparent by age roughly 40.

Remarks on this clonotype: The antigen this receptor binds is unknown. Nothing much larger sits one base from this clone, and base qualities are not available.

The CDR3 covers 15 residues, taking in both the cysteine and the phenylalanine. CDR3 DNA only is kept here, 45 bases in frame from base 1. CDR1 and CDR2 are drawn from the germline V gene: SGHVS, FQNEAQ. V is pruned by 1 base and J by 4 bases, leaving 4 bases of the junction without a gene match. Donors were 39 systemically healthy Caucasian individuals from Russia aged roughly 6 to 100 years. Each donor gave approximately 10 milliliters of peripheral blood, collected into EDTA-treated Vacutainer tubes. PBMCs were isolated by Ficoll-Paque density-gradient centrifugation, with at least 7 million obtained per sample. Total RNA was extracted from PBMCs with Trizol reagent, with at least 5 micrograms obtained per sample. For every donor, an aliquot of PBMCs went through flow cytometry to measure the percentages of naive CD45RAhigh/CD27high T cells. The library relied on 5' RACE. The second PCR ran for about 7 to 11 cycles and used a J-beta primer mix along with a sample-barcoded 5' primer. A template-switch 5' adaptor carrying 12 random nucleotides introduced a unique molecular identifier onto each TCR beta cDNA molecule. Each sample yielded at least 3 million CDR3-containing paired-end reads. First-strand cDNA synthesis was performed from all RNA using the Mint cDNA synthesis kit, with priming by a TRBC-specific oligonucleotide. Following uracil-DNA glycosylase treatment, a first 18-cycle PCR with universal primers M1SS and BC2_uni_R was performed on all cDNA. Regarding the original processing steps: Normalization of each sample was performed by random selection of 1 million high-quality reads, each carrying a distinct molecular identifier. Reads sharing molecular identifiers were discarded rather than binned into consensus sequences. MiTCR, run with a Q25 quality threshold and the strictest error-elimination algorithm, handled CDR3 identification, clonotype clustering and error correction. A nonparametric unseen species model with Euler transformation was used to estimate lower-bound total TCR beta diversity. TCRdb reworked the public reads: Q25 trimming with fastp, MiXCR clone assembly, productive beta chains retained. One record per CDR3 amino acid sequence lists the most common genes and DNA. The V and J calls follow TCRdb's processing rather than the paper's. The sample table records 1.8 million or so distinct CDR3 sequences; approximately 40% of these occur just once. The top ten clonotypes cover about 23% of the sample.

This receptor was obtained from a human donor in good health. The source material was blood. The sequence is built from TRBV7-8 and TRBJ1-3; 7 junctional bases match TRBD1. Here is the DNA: TGTGCCAGCAGCTTAGTAGGGGGCTTCGGAAACACCATATATTTT. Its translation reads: CASSLVGGFGNTIYF.